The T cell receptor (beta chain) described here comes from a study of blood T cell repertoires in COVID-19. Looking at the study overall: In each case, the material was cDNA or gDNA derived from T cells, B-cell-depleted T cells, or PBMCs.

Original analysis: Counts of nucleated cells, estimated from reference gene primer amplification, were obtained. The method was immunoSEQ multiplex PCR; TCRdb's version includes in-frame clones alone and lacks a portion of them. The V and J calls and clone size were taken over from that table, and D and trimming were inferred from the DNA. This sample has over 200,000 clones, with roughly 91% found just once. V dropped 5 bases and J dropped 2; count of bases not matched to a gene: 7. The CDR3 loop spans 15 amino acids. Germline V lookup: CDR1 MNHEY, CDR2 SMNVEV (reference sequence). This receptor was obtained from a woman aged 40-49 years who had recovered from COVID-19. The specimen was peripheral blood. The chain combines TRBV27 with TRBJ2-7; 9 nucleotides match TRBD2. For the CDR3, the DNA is TGTGCCAGCAGTCCCCCTAGCGGGGCCACCTACGAGCAGTACTTC. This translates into CASSPPSGATYEQYF.